This T cell receptor (beta chain) was documented in a study of T-cell reconstitution after alpha-beta-depleted transplantation in children. General study results and limits: T-cell counts and diversity were attributed mostly to newly produced T cells one year after transplant.

Unique molecular identifiers were built into the TCRbeta library. TCRdb re-called the PCR reads through MiXCR, storing one row per CDR3 protein. This table has about 15,000 distinct CDR3 sequences, approximately 5.3% appearing once. At least ten counts were recorded for this clonotype. What it binds is not known. The material was PBMCs, obtained before TCRalphabeta/CD19-depleted stem cell transplant. The source of this sequence is a boy between 10 and 17 years old with acute lymphoblastic leukemia, due to receive a stem cell transplant.

The CDR3 DNA is TGTGCCAGCAGTTACCAAGGGTCTAACACCGGGGAGCTGTTTTTT. Translation gives CASSYQGSNTGELFF. The chain recombines TRBV6-2 or TRBV6-3 with TRBJ2-2; D is unresolved. The ends were cut back, 2 bases at V and 2 bases at J, with 9 bases in the middle. The CDR3 has 15 residues. Germline assignment: CDR1 MNHEY and CDR2 SVGEGT.